Listed below are T cell receptor beta chains from one sample, sequenced in a study of identical twins. TCRdb processed the 5' RACE reads anew with MiXCR; each CDR3 protein has one entry. The sample has some 560,000 distinct CDR3 sequences, 9% to 10% seen once; the top ten hold 3%. These data were also filed under a second study, of yellow fever vaccine responses in identical twins.

Sequencing was carried out using PBMCs. Source of these receptors: a woman younger than 35 in good health. Each CDR3 is given with its conserved first and last residue. Fields, in order: J gene, D gene, clone size, V gene, CDR3 DNA, CDR3 protein. D genes are given only for firm matches. Rows give clone size only sometimes, using once, few, many, or a class for an expanded clone.

TRBJ2-1 | . | . | TRBV20-1 | TGCAGTGCGGGGAGCGGGCCTACCTTCAATGAGCAGTTCTTC | CSAGSGPTFNEQFF
TRBJ2-7 | . | . | TRBV11-3 | TGTGCCAGCAGCTTGGCCGGGACCTCGGACTACGAGCAGTACTTC | CASSLAGTSDYEQYF
TRBJ2-1 | . | many | TRBV6-4 | TGTGCCAGCAGTGACTCGATCAGGGGCCCCTACAATGAGCAGTTCTTC | CASSDSIRGPYNEQFF
TRBJ2-1 | TRBD1 | . | TRBV6-1 | TGTGCCAGCAGTGAAGAGGGGACAGGCTACAATGAGCAGTTCTTC | CASSEEGTGYNEQFF
TRBJ2-5 | TRBD1 | . | TRBV5-1 | TGCGCCAGCAGTTATCGGACAGGGGGCCAAGAGACCCAGTACTTC | CASSYRTGGQETQYF
TRBJ2-7 | TRBD2 | few | TRBV20-1 | TGCAGTGCTACCTCCCCTACTAGCGTCTACGAGCAGTACTTC | CSATSPTSVYEQYF
TRBJ2-5 | . | many | TRBV5-1 | TGCGCCAGCAGCTATACAACAGGGAGCACTCAAGAGACCCAGTACTTC | CASSYTTGSTQETQYF
TRBJ2-1 | TRBD2 | few | TRBV25-1 | TGTGCCAGCAGTGAATGGAGAGCGGGAGTGGATGAGCAGTTCTTC | CASSEWRAGVDEQFF
TRBJ1-5 | TRBD1 | many | TRBV3-1 | TGTGCCAGCAGCCATACAGGGGGCAATCAGCCCCAGCATTTT | CASSHTGGNQPQHF
TRBJ2-3 | TRBD1 | . | TRBV5-1 | TGCGCCAGCAGCACTACAGGGACAGGGGGCACAGATACGCAGTATTTT | CASSTTGTGGTDTQYF
TRBJ2-3 | . | . | TRBV7-9 | TGTGCCAGCGGAACAGATACGCAGTATTTT | CASGTDTQYF
TRBJ2-1 | . | many | TRBV10-3 | TGTGCCATCAGTGAACAGCCCCCTAGAGCGGAGCAGTTCTTC | CAISEQPPRAEQFF
TRBJ2-7 | TRBD2 | few | TRBV20-1 | TGCAGTGCTAGCGGCGGGGGGATCTACGAGCAGTACTTC | CSASGGGIYEQYF
TRBJ1-2 | . | few | TRBV6-5 | TGTGCCAGCAGTTACTCGTTGGGTTCATCACACTATGGCTACACCTTC | CASSYSLGSSHYGYTF
TRBJ1-5 | . | many | TRBV20-1 | TGCAGTGGCGCTACAGGGACTCAGCCCCAGCATTTT | CSGATGTQPQHF
TRBJ2-2 | . | few | TRBV20-1 | TGCAGTGCTAGCGGCGACAAGAACACCGGGGAGCTGTTTTTT | CSASGDKNTGELFF
TRBJ2-4 | . | . | TRBV18 | TGTGCCAGCTCACCCAATGTAGCCAAAAACATTCAGTACTTC | CASSPNVAKNIQYF
TRBJ2-2 | . | . | TRBV7-2 | TGTGCCAGCAGGGACCCGGCGGCCGGGGAGCTGTTTTTT | CASRDPAAGELFF
TRBJ2-5 | TRBD1 | many | TRBV11-2 | TGTGCCAGCAGCTTACGGGGGGACAGGGGAACGGAGACCCAGTACTTC | CASSLRGDRGTETQYF
TRBJ2-7 | . | . | TRBV20-1 | TGCAGTGCTCCTCCGGATACTGGCGCCGTAGGTTACGAGCAGTACTTC | CSAPPDTGAVGYEQYF
TRBJ2-7 | . | few | TRBV27 | TGTGCCAGCAGTTTATCGGGGACTCCCACTTCCTACGAGCAGTACTTC | CASSLSGTPTSYEQYF
TRBJ2-5 | TRBD1 | few | TRBV24-1 | TGTGCCACCAGTGATTCCCGAGACAGGGTTGAGGAGACCCAGTACTTC | CATSDSRDRVEETQYF
TRBJ2-5 | . | . | TRBV27 | TGTGCCAGCAGTTTTTCTGGGGTGAGCCAAGAGACCCAGTACTTC | CASSFSGVSQETQYF
TRBJ1-1 | . | many | TRBV29-1 | TGCAGCGTCCAGGGTCTCCCTGAAGCTTTCTTT | CSVQGLPEAFF
TRBJ2-5 | TRBD2 | few | TRBV20-1 | TGCAGTGGCGCCCCGGGACTAGCTTCGGAGACCCAGTACTTC | CSGAPGLASETQYF
TRBJ2-5 | TRBD1 | many | TRBV7-9 | TGTGCCAGCACCCCGAGGGGGCTTGGGACCCAGTACTTC | CASTPRGLGTQYF
TRBJ1-5 | TRBD1 | few | TRBV7-9 | TGTGCCAGCAGCCGCGGGACAGGGGATAATCAGCCCCAGCATTTT | CASSRGTGDNQPQHF
TRBJ2-2 | . | . | TRBV6-5 | TGTGCCAGCAGTTACTCGGGACTGAACACCGGGGAGCTGTTTTTT | CASSYSGLNTGELFF
TRBJ1-6 | . | few | TRBV12-3/TRBV12-4 | TGTGCCAGCAGTTCTTATTCACCCCTCCACTTT | CASSSYSPLHF
TRBJ1-6 | TRBD1 | few | TRBV6-5 | TGTGCCAGCAGTTACGGGGGGACAGATAATTCACCCCTCCACTTT | CASSYGGTDNSPLHF
TRBJ2-7 | . | many | TRBV10-3 | TGTGCCATCATGCCCACCGGGGCAATATACGAGCAGTACTTC | CAIMPTGAIYEQYF